This T cell receptor (beta chain) was sequenced for a study of T-cell memory formation after mild COVID-19. MiXCR was run by TCRdb on the 5' RACE reads, yielding one entry per CDR3 protein. The sample consists of just over 350,000 distinct CDR3 sequences, around an eighth of them appearing once. The CDR3 consists of 14 residues. Trimming pared 7 bases from V and 0 bases from J, leaving 15 bases between. Germline V gene lookup returns CDR1 DFQATT and CDR2 SNEGSKA (reference sequence). The sequence derives from a man aged 18 to 29 who had mild COVID-19 (a few samples of this study predate the infection). Cell type and time point are not known. The sample consisted of PBMCs or a T cell subset sorted from them (not recorded which). The gene calls are TRBV20-1 and TRBJ1-1, with D possibly matching TRBD1 (6 bases). CDR3: CSVSSQGMNTEAFF. CDR3 coding DNA: TGCAGTGTCTCATCCCAGGGGATGAACACTGAAGCTTTCTTT.